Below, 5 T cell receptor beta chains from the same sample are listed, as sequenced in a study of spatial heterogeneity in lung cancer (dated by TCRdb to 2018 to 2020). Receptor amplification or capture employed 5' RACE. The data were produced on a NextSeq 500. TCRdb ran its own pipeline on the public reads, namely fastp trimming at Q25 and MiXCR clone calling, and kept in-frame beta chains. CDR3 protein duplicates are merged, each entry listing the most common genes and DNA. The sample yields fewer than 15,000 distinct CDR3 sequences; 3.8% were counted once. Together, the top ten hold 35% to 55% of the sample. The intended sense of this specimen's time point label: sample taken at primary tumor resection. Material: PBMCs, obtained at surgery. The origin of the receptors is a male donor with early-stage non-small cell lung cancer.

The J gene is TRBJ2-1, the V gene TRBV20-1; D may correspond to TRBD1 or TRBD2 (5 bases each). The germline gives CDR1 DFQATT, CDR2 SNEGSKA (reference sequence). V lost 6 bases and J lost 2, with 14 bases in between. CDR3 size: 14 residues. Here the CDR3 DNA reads TGCAGTGCGAGGGGTGGGTCAACCTACAATGAGCAGTTCTTC. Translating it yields CSARGGSTYNEQFF.

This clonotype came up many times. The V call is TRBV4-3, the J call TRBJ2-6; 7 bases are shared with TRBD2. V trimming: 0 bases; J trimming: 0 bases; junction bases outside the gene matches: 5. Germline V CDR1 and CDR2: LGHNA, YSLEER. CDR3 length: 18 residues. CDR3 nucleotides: TGCGCCAGCAGCCAAGAAAGTCGCGGGAGCTCTGGGGCCAACGTCCTGACTTTC. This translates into CASSQESRGSSGANVLTF.

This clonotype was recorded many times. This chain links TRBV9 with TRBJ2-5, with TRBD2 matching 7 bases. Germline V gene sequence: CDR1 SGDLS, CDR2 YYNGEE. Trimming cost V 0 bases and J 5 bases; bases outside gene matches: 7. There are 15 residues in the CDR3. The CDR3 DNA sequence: TGTGCCAGCAGCGTAGGGAATGGGAGGGGCGAGACCCAGTACTTC. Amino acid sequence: CASSVGNGRGETQYF.

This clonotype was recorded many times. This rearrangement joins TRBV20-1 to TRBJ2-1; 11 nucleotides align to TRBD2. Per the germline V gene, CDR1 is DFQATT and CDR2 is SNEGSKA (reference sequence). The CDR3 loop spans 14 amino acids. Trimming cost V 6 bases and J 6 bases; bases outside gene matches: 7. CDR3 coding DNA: TGCAGTGCAGCTAGCGGGAGGTGGGGCAATGAGCAGTTCTTC. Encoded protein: CSAASGRWGNEQFF.

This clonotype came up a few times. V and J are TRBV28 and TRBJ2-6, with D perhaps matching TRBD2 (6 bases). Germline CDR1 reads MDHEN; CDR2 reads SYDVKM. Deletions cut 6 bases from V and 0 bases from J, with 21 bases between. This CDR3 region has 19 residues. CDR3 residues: CASREYPGLESSGANVLTF. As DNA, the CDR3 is TGTGCCAGCAGGGAATACCCGGGACTCGAGAGCTCTGGGGCCAACGTCCTGACTTTC.